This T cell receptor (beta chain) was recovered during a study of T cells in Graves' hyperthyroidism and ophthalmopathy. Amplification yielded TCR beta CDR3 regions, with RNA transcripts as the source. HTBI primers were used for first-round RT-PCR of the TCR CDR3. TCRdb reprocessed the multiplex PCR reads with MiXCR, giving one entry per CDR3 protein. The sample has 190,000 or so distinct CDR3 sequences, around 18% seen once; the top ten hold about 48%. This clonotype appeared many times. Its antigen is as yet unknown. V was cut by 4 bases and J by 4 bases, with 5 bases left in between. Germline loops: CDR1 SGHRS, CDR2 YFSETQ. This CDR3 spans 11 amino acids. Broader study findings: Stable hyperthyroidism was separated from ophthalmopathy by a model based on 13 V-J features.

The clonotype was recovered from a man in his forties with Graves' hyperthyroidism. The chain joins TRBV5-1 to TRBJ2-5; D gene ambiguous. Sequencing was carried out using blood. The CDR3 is CASSTGETQYF. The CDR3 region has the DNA TGCGCCAGCAGCACGGGAGAGACCCAGTACTTC.